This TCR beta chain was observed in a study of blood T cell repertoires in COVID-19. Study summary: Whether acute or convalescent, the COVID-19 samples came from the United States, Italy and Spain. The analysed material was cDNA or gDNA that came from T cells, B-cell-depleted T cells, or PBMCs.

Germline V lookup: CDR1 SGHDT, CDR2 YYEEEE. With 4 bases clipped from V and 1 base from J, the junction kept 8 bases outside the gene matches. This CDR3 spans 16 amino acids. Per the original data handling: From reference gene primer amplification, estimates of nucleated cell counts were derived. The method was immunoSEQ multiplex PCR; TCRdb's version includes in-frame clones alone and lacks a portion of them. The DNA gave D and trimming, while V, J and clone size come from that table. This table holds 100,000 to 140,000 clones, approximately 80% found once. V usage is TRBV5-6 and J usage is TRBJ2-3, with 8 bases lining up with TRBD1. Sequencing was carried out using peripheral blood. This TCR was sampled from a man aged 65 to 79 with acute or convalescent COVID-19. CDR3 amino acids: CASSRPVGQGTDTQYF. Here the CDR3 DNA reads TGTGCCAGCAGCAGACCGGTGGGACAGGGCACAGATACGCAGTATTTT.